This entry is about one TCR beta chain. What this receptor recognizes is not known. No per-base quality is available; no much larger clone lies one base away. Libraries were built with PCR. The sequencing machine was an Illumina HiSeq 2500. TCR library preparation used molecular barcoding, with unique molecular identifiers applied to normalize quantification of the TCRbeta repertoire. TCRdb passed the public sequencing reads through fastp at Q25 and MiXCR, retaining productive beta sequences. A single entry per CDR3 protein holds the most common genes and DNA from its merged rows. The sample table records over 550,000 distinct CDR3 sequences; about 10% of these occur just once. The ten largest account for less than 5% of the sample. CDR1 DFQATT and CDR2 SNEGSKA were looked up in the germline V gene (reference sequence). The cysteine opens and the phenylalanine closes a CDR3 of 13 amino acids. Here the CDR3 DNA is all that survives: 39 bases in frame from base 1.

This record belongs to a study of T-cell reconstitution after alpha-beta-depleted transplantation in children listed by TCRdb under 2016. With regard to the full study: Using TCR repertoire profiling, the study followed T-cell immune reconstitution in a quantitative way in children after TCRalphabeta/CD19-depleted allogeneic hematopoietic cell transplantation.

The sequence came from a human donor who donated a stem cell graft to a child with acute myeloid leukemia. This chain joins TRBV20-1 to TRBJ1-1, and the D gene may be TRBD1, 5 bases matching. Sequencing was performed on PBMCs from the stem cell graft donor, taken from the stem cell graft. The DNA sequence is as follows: TGCAGCATGGCTAGAAAACAGGACCTTGAAGCTTTCTTT. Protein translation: CSMARKQDLEAFF.